The 9 T cell receptor beta chains reported below all come from one sample, sequenced in a study of T cell responses to AZD1222 COVID-19 vaccine. Assay: immunoSEQ multiplex PCR; the TCRdb copy retains only in-frame clones and omits some. Of some 170,000 clones detected, 85% to 95% appear once; the ten largest clones hold around 0.98%. Source: peripheral blood, taken 28 days after the second dose of the MenACWY control vaccine. The receptors stem from an adult who received the MenACWY meningococcal vaccine as a control.

This chain uses TRBV24-1 with TRBJ1-2; 7 bases map to TRBD1. Trimming at V came to 3 bases and at J to 0 bases, leaving 0 bases not matched to a gene. This CDR3 spans 14 amino acids. From germline, CDR1 is KGHDR and CDR2 SFDVKD. The CDR3 region has the DNA TGTGCCACCAGTGATGGGACAGCTAACTATGGCTACACCTTC. This sequence encodes CATSDGTANYGYTF.

This chain links TRBV5-1 with TRBJ1-2; D may be TRBD1 (6 bases). V gave up 0 bases and J gave up 0 bases, with 15 bases separating them. The CDR3 consists of 17 residues. CDR1 is SGHRS and CDR2 is YFSETQ in the germline V gene. Here the CDR3 reads CASSLALTGATNYGYTF. DNA of the CDR3: TGCGCCAGCAGCTTGGCCCTAACGGGGGCAACTAACTATGGCTACACCTTC.

The rearrangement uses TRBV4-3 and TRBJ2-3; the match to TRBD1 covers 8 bases. The CDR3 length is 15 residues. The J segment lost 0 bases and the V segment lost 1 base, leaving 0 bases of the junction unmatched. CDR1 is LGHNA, CDR2 YSLEER, per germline. This CDR3 reads CASSQGTGSTDTQYF. In DNA, the CDR3 is TGCGCCAGCAGCCAAGGGACAGGGAGCACAGATACGCAGTATTTT.

The V and J genes are TRBV29-1 and TRBJ2-3, with 11 bases lining up with TRBD1. The ends lost 7 bases at V and 9 bases at J; junction bases unmatched: 9. This CDR3 is built from 13 residues. In germline, CDR1 is SQVTM, CDR2 ANQGSEA. CDR3 amino acids: CSGGPGQGDTQYF. CDR3 sequence (DNA): TGCAGCGGGGGACCGGGACAGGGGGACACGCAGTATTTT.

V is TRBV6-5 and J is TRBJ1-1, with TRBD1 matching 8 bases. After removal of 8 bases from V and 1 base from J, the junction contained 6 bases not matched to a gene. Germline V gene lookup returns CDR1 MNHEY and CDR2 SVGAGI. This CDR3 contains 14 residues. CDR3 nucleotides: TGTGCCAGCTTTCACACAGGGGGGAACACTGAAGCTTTCTTT. This codes for CASFHTGGNTEAFF.

The chain uses TRBV19 and TRBJ1-4, with a weak D call TRBD1 (6 bases). This CDR3 has 17 residues. CDR1 is LNHDA and CDR2 is SQIVND in the germline V gene (reference sequence). The V end was cut by 4 bases, the J end by 8 bases, with 23 bases between. CDR3 loop: CASSKGLQAGALEKLFF. The CDR3 DNA reads TGTGCCAGTAGTAAGGGGCTCCAAGCAGGGGCCTTAGAAAAACTGTTTTTT. Complete variable domain (other parts from reference TRBV19 and TRBJ1-4): DGGITQSPKYLFRKEGQNVTLSCEQNLNHDAMYWYRQDPGQGLRLIYYSQIVNDFQKGDIAEGYSVSREKKESFPLTVTSAQKNPTAFYLCASSKGLQAGALEKLFFGSGTQLSVL.

The chain has TRBV18 and TRBJ1-2; D is possibly TRBD1 (6 bases). Germline V CDR1 and CDR2: KGHSH, LQKENI. The V end was cut by 6 bases, the J end by 4 bases, with 15 bases between. The CDR3 runs 14 residues. DNA of the CDR3: TGTGCCAGCTCCTCCGGGACAATCATCTATGGCTACACCTTC. Protein sequence: CASSSGTIIYGYTF.

This chain joins TRBV5-6 and TRBJ1-5; TRBD1 might be the D (5 bases). The CDR3 is made up of 15 amino acids. The germline CDR1 and CDR2 sequences are SGHDT and YYEEEE. V dropped 4 bases and J dropped 7 bases, with 18 bases sitting between them. The CDR3 sequence is CASSPGGPQGQPQHF. The CDR3 bases are TGTGCCAGCAGCCCCGGGGGACCTCAGGGCCAGCCCCAGCATTTT.

This clone was seen once. V and J are TRBV7-2 and TRBJ1-2; tentative D call: TRBD1 (6 bases). This CDR3 spans 15 amino acids. The V and J ends lost 7 bases and 4 bases respectively, with 19 bases between them. Germline V gene sequence: CDR1 SGHTA, CDR2 FQGNSA. This CDR3 reads CASIGGHLSGYGYTF. The CDR3 DNA follows: TGTGCCAGCATCGGGGGACACCTTTCGGGCTATGGCTACACCTTC.